Shown below are 21 T cell receptor beta chains from a single sample sequenced in a study of cytomegalovirus exposure and HLA in healthy donors. Use of 60 Vbeta and 13 Jbeta primers characterized the PCR. Generated by immunoSEQ multiplex PCR, the TCRdb table keeps only in-frame clones and is missing some. The sample lists more than 80,000 clones; 60% to 85% were seen once. Sequencing used PBMCs. The receptors were gathered from a man between 18 and 29 years old in good health and CMV-seropositive.

The chain has TRBV6-4 and TRBJ1-3, with unresolved D. Germline V lookup: CDR1 MRHNA, CDR2 SNTAGT. Trimming left V 6 bases short and J 0 bases short, with 12 bases between. This CDR3 comprises 15 residues. CDR3 nucleotide sequence: TGTGCCAGCAGGCAACTCCCGCACTCTGGAAACACCATATATTTT. Translating it yields CASRQLPHSGNTIYF.

J is TRBJ1-1 and V is TRBV28; TRBD1 might be the D (5 bases). The CDR3 extends over 15 amino acids. V was cut by 5 bases and J by 5 bases, with 18 bases left in between. Germline assignment: CDR1 MDHEN and CDR2 SYDVKM. The CDR3 DNA reads as TGTGCCAGCAGTCCAAGCGGGCCGGGGGGAACTGAAGCTTTCTTT. It translates to CASSPSGPGGTEAFF.

The chain combines TRBV18 with TRBJ2-3; D perhaps matches TRBD1 (5 bases). The germline gives CDR1 KGHSH, CDR2 LQKENI. The CDR3 sequence is 15 residues long. Trimming left V 4 bases short and J 0 bases short, with 11 bases between. DNA of the CDR3: TGTGCCAGCTCACAGACCAGGGTGAGCACAGATACGCAGTATTTT. Protein sequence: CASSQTRVSTDTQYF.

The chain uses TRBV7-6 and TRBJ2-1, with 11 bases lining up with TRBD2. There are 16 residues in the CDR3. Per the germline V gene, CDR1 is SGHVS and CDR2 is FNYEAQ. Trimming took 1 base from V and 6 from J; bases not matched to a gene: 5. CDR3 residues: CASSLELAGVGNEQFF. CDR3 sequence (DNA): TGTGCCAGCAGCTTAGAACTAGCGGGAGTGGGCAATGAGCAGTTCTTC.

V usage is TRBV6-5 and J usage is TRBJ2-4; 8 bases map to TRBD2. Germline V gene data show CDR1 as MNHEY and CDR2 as SVGAGI. V lost 11 bases to trimming and J lost 7 bases; unmatched junction nucleotides: 4. This CDR3 has 11 residues. The CDR3 protein is CAAGGGNIQYF. In nucleotides, the CDR3 is TGTGCCGCCGGGGGGGGGAACATTCAGTACTTC.

This chain links TRBV20-1 with TRBJ1-1, with D possibly being TRBD1 (6 bases). The V gene lost 8 bases and the J gene lost 7 bases, with 14 bases spanning the gap. In germline, CDR1 is DFQATT, CDR2 SNEGSKA (reference sequence). The CDR3 is 11 residues long. CDR3 DNA sequence: TGCAGTTCTGGAGGGGGGGATGAAGCTTTCTTT. This gives the protein CSSGGGDEAFF.

V usage is TRBV7-3 and J usage is TRBJ2-1; the match to TRBD1 covers 10 bases. Germline V gene sequence: CDR1 SGHTA, CDR2 FQGTGA. The CDR3 length is 15 residues. V lost 5 bases and J lost 5; bases outside the gene matches: 6. This chain's CDR3 is CASSLGQGNHNEQFF. The DNA for the CDR3 is TGTGCCAGCAGCCTGGGACAGGGGAACCACAATGAGCAGTTCTTC.

The chain combines TRBV5-6 with TRBJ2-5; TRBD2 aligns across 9 bases. J lost 0 bases, V lost 4 bases, and 7 bases had no gene match. The CDR3 consists of 16 residues. Germline values: CDR1 SGHDT, CDR2 YYEEEE. The CDR3 nucleotides read TGTGCCAGCAGCGGTTCTAGCGGGACGTACCAAGAGACCCAGTACTTC. Translation gives CASSGSSGTYQETQYF.

V gene TRBV7-2 combines with J gene TRBJ1-6; D not certain. With 0 bases removed from V and 0 bases from J, the gap between germline ends came to 18 bases. The CDR3 extends over 20 amino acids. CDR1 and CDR2 from the germline V gene are SGHTA and FQGNSA. The CDR3 sequence is CASSLAGKRLWSSYNSPLHF. The CDR3 bases are TGTGCCAGCAGCTTAGCTGGTAAACGTCTATGGAGCTCCTATAATTCACCCCTCCACTTT.

J is TRBJ2-5 and V is TRBV29-1; 7 positions match TRBD2. The V and J ends lost 1 base and 0 bases, in that order; junction bases with no gene match: 8. CDR1 is SQVTM, CDR2 ANQGSEA, per germline. The CDR3 has 16 residues. In DNA form, the CDR3 reads TGCAGCGTTGAAGGGAGCCTAGCGGCGGACCAAGAGACCCAGTACTTC. This gives the protein CSVEGSLAADQETQYF. Variable domain in full (rest from reference TRBV29-1 and TRBJ2-5): SAVISQKPSRDICQRGTSLTIQCQVDSQVTMMFWYRQQPGQSLTLIATANQGSEATYESGFVIDKFPISRPNLTFSTLTVSNMSPEDSSIYLCSVEGSLAADQETQYFGPGTRLLVL.

J is TRBJ2-1 and V is TRBV10-1; 7 positions agree with TRBD2. Germline trimming cut 7 bases from V and 5 bases from J; bases unmatched to any gene: 14. The CDR3 loop spans 16 amino acids. Germline CDR1 reads WNHNN; CDR2 reads SYGVQD (reference sequence). The CDR3 DNA reads as TGCGCCAGCAATGAAGCCGTGCTAGCGGACGACAATGAGCAGTTCTTC. Protein product: CASNEAVLADDNEQFF.

The count of this clone is one. The chain employs TRBV5-1 and TRBJ2-1, with 7 nucleotides matching TRBD2. CDR3 size: 13 residues. Germline-derived CDR1 and CDR2 are SGHRS and YFSETQ. The V gene end was trimmed by 4 bases and the J gene end by 8 bases; junction bases not matched to a gene: 6. The CDR3 loop reads CASSKGLFDEQFF. For the CDR3, the DNA is TGCGCCAGCAGCAAGGGACTATTCGATGAGCAGTTCTTC.

CDR3 in amino acids: CASSLLEKLFF. CDR3 DNA: TGTGCCAGCAGCTTACTTGAAAAACTGTTTTTT. The chain combines TRBV11-2 with TRBJ1-4; no clear D gene. Per the germline V gene, CDR1 is SGHAT and CDR2 is FQNNGV. Trimming left V 2 bases short and J 7 bases short, with 2 bases between. There are 11 residues in the CDR3.

The rearrangement links TRBV4-2 to TRBJ2-5; perhaps TRBD2 as D (7 bases). In germline, CDR1 is LGHNA, CDR2 YNFKEQ. V gave up 5 bases and J gave up 1 base, with 26 bases separating them. This CDR3 region has 19 residues. CDR3 sequence: CASSITDRGGREVQETQYF. The CDR3, as DNA: TGTGCCAGCAGCATCACCGACCGAGGGGGGAGGGAGGTCCAAGAGACCCAGTACTTC.

This clone was picked up one time. This chain connects TRBV6-1 to TRBJ1-3, with 9 bases lining up with TRBD1. The germline gives CDR1 MNHNS, CDR2 SASEGT. Trimming cost V 5 bases and J 2 bases; bases outside gene matches: 1. This CDR3 is built from 14 residues. Here the CDR3 reads CASSRTGAGNTIYF. The CDR3 region has the DNA TGTGCCAGCAGTCGGACAGGGGCTGGAAACACCATATATTTT.

The V call is TRBV4-2, the J call TRBJ2-3; 13 nucleotides match TRBD2. The J segment lost 5 bases and the V segment lost 0 bases, leaving 5 bases of the junction unmatched. Germline-derived CDR1 and CDR2 are LGHNA and YNFKEQ. The CDR3 has 17 amino acids. The CDR3 sequence is CASSQEGLAGVQDTQYF. The DNA for the CDR3 is TGTGCCAGCAGCCAAGAAGGACTAGCGGGAGTTCAAGATACGCAGTATTTT.

J is TRBJ1-6 and V is TRBV11-2, with 8 bases that match TRBD1. The CDR3 extends over 15 amino acids. Germline-derived CDR1 and CDR2 are SGHAT and FQNNGV. J lost 10 bases, V lost 0 bases, and 5 bases had no gene match. CDR3 sequence: CASSLEPGQESPLHF. The CDR3 DNA reads TGTGCCAGCAGCTTAGAACCGGGACAGGAGTCACCCCTCCACTTT. Full variable domain (outside the CDR3, taken from reference TRBV11-2 and TRBJ1-6): EAGVAQSPRYKIIEKRQSVAFWCNPISGHATLYWYQQILGQGPKLLIQFQNNGVVDDSQLPKDRFSAERLKGVDSTLKIQPAKLEDSAVYLCASSLEPGQESPLHFGNGTRLTVT.

Turning to this clone: An end of the junction does not agree with germline; a read error may underlie this. The V call is TRBV9, the J call TRBJ2-7, with TRBD1 as a possible D gene (6 bases). The CDR3 is 16 amino acids. Germline-derived CDR1 and CDR2 are SGDLS and YYNGEE. The CDR3 DNA sequence: TGTGCCAGCAGCAGAACCGGGACACTACTCTCCCACGAGCAGTACTTC. Protein sequence: CASSRTGTLLSHEQYF.

The chain employs TRBV7-9 and TRBJ1-1, with 7 positions matching TRBD1. Germline V gene sequence: CDR1 SEHNR, CDR2 FQNEAQ (reference sequence). CDR3 length: 12 residues. Losses at the gene ends were 5 bases for V and 11 bases for J; bases not matched to a gene: 8. The CDR3 loop reads CASSMDRPGAFF. CDR3 DNA: TGTGCCAGCAGCATGGACAGGCCAGGTGCTTTCTTT. The full variable domain, rest sourced from reference TRBV7-9 and TRBJ1-1, is DTGVSQNPRHKITKRGQNVTFRCDPISEHNRLYWYRQTLGQGPEFLTYFQNEAQLEKSRLLSDRFSAERPKGSFSTLEIQRTEQGDSAMYLCASSMDRPGAFFGQGTRLTVV.

The chain has TRBV6-1 and TRBJ2-5; 12 bases map to TRBD2. This CDR3 has 15 residues. V lost 6 bases, J lost 6 bases, and 8 bases stayed unmatched. The V gene's germline CDR1 is MNHNS and CDR2 SASEGT. CDR3 amino acids: CASRMTSGSTKTQYF. The DNA for the CDR3 is TGTGCCAGCAGGATGACTAGCGGGAGTACGAAGACCCAGTACTTC.

The chain links TRBV6-1 to TRBJ2-1; 10 positions agree with TRBD2. Germline lookup yields CDR1 MNHNS and CDR2 SASEGT. The V gene end was trimmed by 4 bases and the J gene end by 9 bases; junction bases not matched to a gene: 6. The CDR3 loop spans 14 amino acids. The chain's CDR3 is CASSGGLATGEQFF. CDR3 nucleotides: TGTGCCAGCAGTGGGGGACTAGCGACTGGTGAGCAGTTCTTC.